Listed below are T cell receptor beta chains from one sample, sequenced in a study of T cell responses to AZD1222 COVID-19 vaccine. Generated by immunoSEQ multiplex PCR, the TCRdb table keeps only in-frame clones and is missing some. The sample yields some 200,000 clones, about 89% seen once. The material was peripheral blood, obtained 28 days after the second AZD1222 dose. The receptor set was obtained from an adult who received the AZD1222 COVID-19 vaccine. CDR3s include the opening cysteine and the closing phenylalanine or tryptophan. A D gene is named only where the DNA matches it firmly. Clone size is not always given. Where it is, it says once, few, many or a class for expanded clones.

j_call	clone_size	d_call	v_call	cdr3_nt	cdr3_aa
TRBJ1-2	few	-	TRBV5-1	TGCGCCAGCAGCTTGGATGGCAAAGGCTACACCTTC	CASSLDGKGYTF
TRBJ1-1	-	-	TRBV11-2	TGTGCCAGCAGCCCCGGAAACACTGAAGCTTTCTTT	CASSPGNTEAFF
TRBJ1-6	-	-	TRBV6-2/TRBV6-3	TGTGCCAGCAGTTACTCGGCAGCACATAATTCACCCCTCCACTTT	CASSYSAAHNSPLHF
TRBJ2-3	once	TRBD2	TRBV5-1	TGCGCCAGCAGCCTAGGACTAGCAACTAGCACAGATACGCAGTATTTT	CASSLGLATSTDTQYF
TRBJ1-1	-	TRBD1	TRBV18	TGTGCCAGCTCACCCAGACAGGGATTGACTGAAGCTTTCTTT	CASSPRQGLTEAFF
TRBJ1-6	few	-	TRBV18	TGTGCCAGCTCACACGGGGAGGCCCCAAATTCACCCCTCCACTTT	CASSHGEAPNSPLHF
TRBJ1-3	-	-	TRBV7-7	TGTGCTAGCAGCCTCTCCTCTGGAAACACCATATATTTT	CASSLSSGNTIYF
TRBJ1-2	once	TRBD1	TRBV5-6	TGTGCCAGCAGCTCCGGGACAGGGGCCCTAGCTAACTATGGCTACACCTTC	CASSSGTGALANYGYTF
TRBJ2-2	-	TRBD1	TRBV15	TGTGCCACCAGCACACCCGGACTGGGACAGCGAAACACCGGGGAGCTGTTTTTT	CATSTPGLGQRNTGELFF
TRBJ1-1	-	-	TRBV2	TGTGCCAGCAGAGATCAGGGATCGGTCACTGAAGCTTTCTTT	CASRDQGSVTEAFF
TRBJ1-1	-	TRBD1	TRBV10-2	TGCGCCAGCACTGAGACAGGGAGGAACACTGAAGCTTTCTTT	CASTETGRNTEAFF
TRBJ2-5	-	TRBD2	TRBV7-8	TGTGCCAGCAGCCCCCAGGGACTAGCGGGGGAAGAGACCCAGTACTTC	CASSPQGLAGEETQYF
TRBJ2-1	-	TRBD1	TRBV3-1/TRBV3-2	TGTGCCAGCAGCCCAAACGACCCGAGACAGGGCTACAATGAGCAGTTCTTC	CASSPNDPRQGYNEQFF
TRBJ1-1	-	TRBD1	TRBV11-2	TGTGCCAGCAGCACACAGGGGGCGAGGAACACTGAAGCTTTCTTT	CASSTQGARNTEAFF
TRBJ1-4	-	-	TRBV12-5	TGTGCTAGTGGTTCGGGCATATCTTTGGGCAATGAAAAACTGTTTTTT	CASGSGISLGNEKLFF
TRBJ1-1	-	-	TRBV19	TGTGCCAGTAGTCTCCGGGGGGGCGCGAACACTGAAGCTTTCTTT	CASSLRGGANTEAFF
TRBJ1-4	few	-	TRBV2	TGTGCCAGCAGCCGCAGGGGTACAACTAATGAAAAACTGTTTTTT	CASSRRGTTNEKLFF
TRBJ1-3	-	TRBD1	TRBV18	TGTGCCAGCTCGTCGGACAGGGGGGGAAACACCATATATTTT	CASSSDRGGNTIYF
TRBJ1-6	-	-	TRBV30	TGTGCCTGGAGTAAAGGGTCATCTCCACCCCTCCACTTT	CAWSKGSSPPLHF
TRBJ2-3	-	TRBD1	TRBV9	TGTGCCAGCAGCATCGGACAGGGTCCATGGGATACGCAGTATTTT	CASSIGQGPWDTQYF